This T cell receptor (beta chain) was identified in a study of T cell responses to AZD1222 COVID-19 vaccine. Looking at the study overall: Pooling of second doses given at about 4 or about 12 weeks was done.

This CDR3 comprises 16 residues. Germline V gene data show CDR1 as SGHRS and CDR2 as YFSETQ. After removal of 0 bases from V and 16 bases from J, the junction contained 15 bases not matched to a gene. Study outcomes and limitations: Females made up more of the donors, who were largely white British, and clonal diversity may have come out too low. As reported, nearly half of all spike-specific TCRs target variant regions that are unmutated. Only 5 to 7 individuals given AZD1222 were seropositive at baseline.

In the case of this clone: What it recognizes is unknown.

The assay was immunoSEQ multiplex PCR, and TCRdb's table has in-frame clones only and misses some. The sample has 110,000 to 150,000 clones, over 75% seen once; the top ten hold 1.6%. This sample comprised peripheral blood, obtained on day 0 of AZD1222 vaccination. This sequence was found in an adult in good health. This chain connects TRBV5-1 to TRBJ2-1; the match to TRBD2 covers 11 bases. CDR3 sequence: CASSLGTGLAGTGVFF. The CDR3, as DNA: TGCGCCAGCAGCTTGGGGACAGGACTAGCGGGCACAGGGGTTTTCTTC. The full variable domain, completed using reference TRBV5-1 and TRBJ2-1, is KAGVTQTPRYLIKTRGQQVTLSCSPISGHRSVSWYQQTPGQGLQFLFEYFSETQRNKGNFPGRFSGRQFSNSRSEMNVSTLELGDSALYLCASSLGTGLAGTGVFFGPGTRLTVL.